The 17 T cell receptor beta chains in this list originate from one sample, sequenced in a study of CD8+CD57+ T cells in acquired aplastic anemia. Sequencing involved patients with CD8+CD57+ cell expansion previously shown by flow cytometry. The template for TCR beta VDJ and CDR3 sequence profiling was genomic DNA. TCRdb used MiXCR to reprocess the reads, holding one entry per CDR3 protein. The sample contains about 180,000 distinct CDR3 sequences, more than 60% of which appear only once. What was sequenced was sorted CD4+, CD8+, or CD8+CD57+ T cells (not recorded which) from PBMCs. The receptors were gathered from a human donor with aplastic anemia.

CDR3 sequence (DNA): TGTGCCATCAGTGAGGGAGATGGGGGCAATCAGCCCCAGCATTTT. It codes for CAISEGDGGNQPQHF. This chain connects TRBV10-3 to TRBJ1-5; D is uncertain. CDR1 ENHRY and CDR2 SYGVKD come from the germline V gene. The CDR3 contains 15 residues. Trimming cost V 2 bases and J 2 bases, with 10 bases left between them.

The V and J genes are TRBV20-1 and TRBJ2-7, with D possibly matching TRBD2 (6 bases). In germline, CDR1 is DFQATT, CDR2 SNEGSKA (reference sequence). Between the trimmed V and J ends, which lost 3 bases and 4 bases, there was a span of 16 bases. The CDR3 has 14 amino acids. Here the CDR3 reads CSASPVGEEYEQYF. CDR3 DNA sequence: TGCAGTGCTAGTCCGGTAGGGGAGGAATACGAGCAGTACTTC.

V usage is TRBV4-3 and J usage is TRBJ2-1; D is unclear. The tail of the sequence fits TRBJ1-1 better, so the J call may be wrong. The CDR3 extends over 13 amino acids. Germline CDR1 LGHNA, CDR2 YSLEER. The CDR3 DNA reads TGCGCCAGCAGCCAGAGTAGGGTCACTGAAGCTTTCTTT. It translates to CASSQSRVTEAFF.

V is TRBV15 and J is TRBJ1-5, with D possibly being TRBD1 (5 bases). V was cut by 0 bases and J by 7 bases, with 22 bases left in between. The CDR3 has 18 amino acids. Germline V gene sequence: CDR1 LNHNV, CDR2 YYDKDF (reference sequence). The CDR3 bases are TGTGCCACCAGCAGAGATCTATCAGGGAGGCATAAGGGGCAGCCCCAGCATTTT. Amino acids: CATSRDLSGRHKGQPQHF.

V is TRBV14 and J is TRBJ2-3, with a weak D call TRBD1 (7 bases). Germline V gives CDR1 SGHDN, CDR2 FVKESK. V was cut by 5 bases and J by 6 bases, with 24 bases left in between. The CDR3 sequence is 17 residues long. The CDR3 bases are TGTGCCAGCAGCACTTCATGGGCGGGACAGCGAACGGATACGCAGTATTTT. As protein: CASSTSWAGQRTDTQYF.

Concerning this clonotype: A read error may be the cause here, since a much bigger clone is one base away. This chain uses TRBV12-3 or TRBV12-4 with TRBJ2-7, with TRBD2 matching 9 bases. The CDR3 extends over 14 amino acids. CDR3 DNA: TGTGCCAGCAGTTTAGGCGGGGGGGCCCACGAGCGGTACTTC. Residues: CASSLGGGAHERYF.

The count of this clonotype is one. The CDR3 spells CASSLGPEDGYTF. DNA for the CDR3: TGCGCCAGCAGCTTGGGCCCAGAGGATGGCTACACCTTC. V and J are TRBV5-1 and TRBJ1-2; D call uncertain. This CDR3 spans 13 amino acids. The germline gives CDR1 SGHRS, CDR2 YFSETQ. Trimming removed 0 bases at V and 6 bases at J, with 9 bases between.

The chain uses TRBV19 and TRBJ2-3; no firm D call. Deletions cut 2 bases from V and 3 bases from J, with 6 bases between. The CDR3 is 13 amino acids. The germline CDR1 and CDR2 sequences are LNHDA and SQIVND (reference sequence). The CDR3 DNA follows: TGTGCCAGTAGTATAATTCTTACAGATACGCAGTATTTT. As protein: CASSIILTDTQYF. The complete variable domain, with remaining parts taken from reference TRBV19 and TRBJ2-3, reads DGGITQSPKYLFRKEGQNVTLSCEQNLNHDAMYWYRQDPGQGLRLIYYSQIVNDFQKGDIAEGYSVSREKKESFPLTVTSAQKNPTAFYLCASSIILTDTQYFGPGTRLTVL.

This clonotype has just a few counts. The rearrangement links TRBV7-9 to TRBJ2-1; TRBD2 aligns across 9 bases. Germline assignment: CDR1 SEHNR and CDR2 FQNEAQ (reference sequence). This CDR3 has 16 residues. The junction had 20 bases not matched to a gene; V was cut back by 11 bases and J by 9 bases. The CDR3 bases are TGTGCCGTCCTCGAAGGCGGGAGGGCCGAGTTAGGTGAGCAGTTCTTC. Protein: CAVLEGGRAELGEQFF.

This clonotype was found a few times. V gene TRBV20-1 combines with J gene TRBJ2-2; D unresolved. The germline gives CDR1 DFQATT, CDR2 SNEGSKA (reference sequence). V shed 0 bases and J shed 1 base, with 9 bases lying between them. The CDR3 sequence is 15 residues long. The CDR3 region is CSARDRSKNTGELFF. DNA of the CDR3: TGCAGTGCTAGAGATCGGTCCAAGAACACCGGGGAGCTGTTTTTT.

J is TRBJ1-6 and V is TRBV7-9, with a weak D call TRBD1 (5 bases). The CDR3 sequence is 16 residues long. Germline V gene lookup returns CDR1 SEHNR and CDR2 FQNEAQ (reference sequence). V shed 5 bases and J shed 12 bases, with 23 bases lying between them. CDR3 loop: CASSIDSSPTREPLHF. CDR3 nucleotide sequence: TGTGCCAGCAGCATAGACAGCTCACCAACACGGGAACCCCTCCACTTT. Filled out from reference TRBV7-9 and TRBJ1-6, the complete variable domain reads DTGVSQNPRHKITKRGQNVTFRCDPISEHNRLYWYRQTLGQGPEFLTYFQNEAQLEKSRLLSDRFSAERPKGSFSTLEIQRTEQGDSAMYLCASSIDSSPTREPLHFGNGTRLTVT.

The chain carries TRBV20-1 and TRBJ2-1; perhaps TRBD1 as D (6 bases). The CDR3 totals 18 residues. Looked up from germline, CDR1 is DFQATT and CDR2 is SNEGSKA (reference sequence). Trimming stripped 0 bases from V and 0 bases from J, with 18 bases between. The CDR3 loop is CSARDLMGAYISYNEQFF. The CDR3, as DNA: TGCAGTGCTAGAGATTTGATGGGGGCCTACATCTCCTACAATGAGCAGTTCTTC.

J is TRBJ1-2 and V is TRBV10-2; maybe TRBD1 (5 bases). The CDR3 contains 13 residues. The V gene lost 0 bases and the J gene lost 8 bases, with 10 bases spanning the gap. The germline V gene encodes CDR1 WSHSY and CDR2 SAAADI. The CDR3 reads CASSESQGGGYTF. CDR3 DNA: TGCGCCAGCAGTGAGTCGCAGGGCGGAGGCTACACCTTC.

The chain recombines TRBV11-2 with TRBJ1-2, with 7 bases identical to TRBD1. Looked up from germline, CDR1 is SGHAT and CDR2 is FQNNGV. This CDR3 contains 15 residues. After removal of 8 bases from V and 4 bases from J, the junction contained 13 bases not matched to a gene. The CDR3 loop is CASSPPGQPIYGYTF. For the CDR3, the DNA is TGTGCCAGCTCACCCCCGGGACAGCCCATCTATGGCTACACCTTC.

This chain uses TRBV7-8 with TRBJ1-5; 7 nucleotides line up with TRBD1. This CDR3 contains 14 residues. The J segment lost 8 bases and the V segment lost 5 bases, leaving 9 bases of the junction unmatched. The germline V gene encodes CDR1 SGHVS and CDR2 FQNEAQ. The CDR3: CASSPRGPFEPQHF. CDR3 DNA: TGTGCCAGCAGCCCAAGGGGGCCTTTTGAGCCCCAGCATTTT.

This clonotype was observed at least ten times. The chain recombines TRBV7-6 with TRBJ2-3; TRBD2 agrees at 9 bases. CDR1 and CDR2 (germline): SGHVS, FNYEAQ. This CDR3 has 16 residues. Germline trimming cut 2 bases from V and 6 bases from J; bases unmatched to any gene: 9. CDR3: CASSLIAGALVDTQYF. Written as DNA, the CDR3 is TGTGCCAGCAGCTTAATAGCGGGGGCCCTGGTGGATACGCAGTATTTT. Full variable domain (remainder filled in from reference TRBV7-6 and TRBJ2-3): GAGVSQSPRYKVTKRGQDVALRCDPISGHVSLYWYRQALGQGPEFLTYFNYEAQQDKSGLPNDRFSAERPEGSISTLTIQRTEQRDSAMYRCASSLIAGALVDTQYFGPGTRLTVL.

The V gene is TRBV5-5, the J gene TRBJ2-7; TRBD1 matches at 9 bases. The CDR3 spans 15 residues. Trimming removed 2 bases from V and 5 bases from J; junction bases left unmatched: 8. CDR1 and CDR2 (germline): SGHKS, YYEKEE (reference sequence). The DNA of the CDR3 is TGTGCCAGCAGCTTCCGGGACAGGGACTTCGACGAGCAGTACTTC. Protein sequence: CASSFRDRDFDEQYF.